One T cell receptor (beta chain) is described in this entry. Germline V CDR1 and CDR2: SGHTA, FQGNSA. The CDR3 is 14 residues long. V lost 2 bases and J lost 5, with 12 bases in between. This record belongs to a study of blood T cell repertoires in COVID-19. About the research overall: Samples representing acute and convalescent COVID-19 were sourced from the United States, Italy and Spain. PBMCs, B-cell-depleted T cells, or T cells provided the cDNA or gDNA that made up the material.

In the original processing: Estimates of nucleated cell counts were drawn from the amplification of reference gene primers. The repertoire was sequenced with immunoSEQ multiplex PCR; TCRdb's copy has only in-frame clones and lacks some. V, J and clone size are those of that table, while D and trimming were read from the DNA. The table lists around 140,000 clones, approximately 87% of them singletons. The receptor's source is a human donor in a cohort sampled during active COVID-19. Sequenced material: peripheral blood. V and J are TRBV7-2 and TRBJ2-5, with D possibly matching TRBD2 (5 bases). The CDR3 spells CASSLNGVSETQYF. The CDR3 nucleotides are TGTGCCAGCAGCTTAAACGGGGTGTCGGAGACCCAGTACTTC.